A single sample is the source of the 26 T cell receptor beta chains below, sequenced in a study of cytomegalovirus exposure and HLA in healthy donors (dated by TCRdb to the late 2010s). Libraries came from the immunoSEQ multiplex PCR assay. For the multiplex PCR, a mixture combining 60 forward primers for TCR Vbeta segments and 13 reverse primers for TCR Jbeta segments was used. In TCRdb, the immuneACCESS table is reduced to in-frame sequences with V and J assigned. These tables do not hold every clone; where another copy was compared, an unresolved V gene accounts for under half, and the others remain unexplained. The sample table lists around 65,000 clones, around 80% of them with a count of one. The top ten hold 3% of the sample. Sequencing was carried out using PBMCs. Receptor source: a girl under 18 in good health and CMV-seropositive.

The V call is TRBV4-2, the J call TRBJ1-5; D is unresolved. CDR3 length: 15 residues. Trimming pared 0 bases from V and 0 bases from J, leaving 6 bases between. Germline values: CDR1 LGHNA, CDR2 YNFKEQ. The CDR3: CASSQDPSSNQPQHF. In DNA, the CDR3 is TGTGCCAGCAGCCAAGACCCCAGTAGCAATCAGCCCCAGCATTTT.

The chain uses TRBV4-1 and TRBJ2-2; D is perhaps TRBD2 (5 bases). Germline loops: CDR1 MGHRA, CDR2 YSYEKL. V was pared by 1 base and J by 3 bases, with 18 bases between. The CDR3 spans 18 residues. CDR3 amino acids: CASSQAEGDYIDTGELFF. In DNA, the CDR3 is TGCGCCAGCAGCCAAGCGGAAGGAGACTATATCGACACCGGGGAGCTGTTTTTT.

The chain employs TRBV30 and TRBJ2-2; no clear D gene. From germline, CDR1 is GTSNPN and CDR2 SVGIG (reference sequence). The CDR3 extends over 14 amino acids. V dropped 4 bases and J dropped 1 base, with 10 bases sitting between them. The CDR3 DNA reads as TGTGCCTGGAAGCTAGTTCTGAACACCGGGGAGCTGTTTTTT. Amino acids: CAWKLVLNTGELFF.

The V gene is TRBV7-9, the J gene TRBJ2-7; D remains ambiguous. With 8 bases removed from V and 6 bases from J, the gap between germline ends came to 14 bases. Germline assignment: CDR1 SEHNR and CDR2 FQNEAQ (reference sequence). The CDR3 length is 12 residues. CDR3 sequence reads: CASAPGVGEQYF. CDR3 DNA: TGTGCCAGCGCCCCAGGTGTGGGCGAGCAGTACTTC.

The rearrangement links TRBV19 to TRBJ2-3; 7 bases map to TRBD2. This CDR3 is 13 amino acids long. V shed 6 bases and J 7 bases; nucleotides not matched to a gene: 7. Germline V gene lookup returns CDR1 LNHDA and CDR2 SQIVND (reference sequence). Here the CDR3 reads CASSHGGSNTQYF. As DNA, the CDR3 is TGTGCCAGTAGCCACGGGGGGAGCAATACGCAGTATTTT.

V is TRBV28 and J is TRBJ2-2, with 7 bases lining up with TRBD1. After removal of 7 bases from V and 4 bases from J, the junction contained 6 bases not matched to a gene. The CDR3 is made up of 14 amino acids. Germline V gene data show CDR1 as MDHEN and CDR2 as SYDVKM. The CDR3 region has the DNA TGTGCCAGCACCCCACAGGGGATCACCGGGGAGCTGTTTTTT. Translated: CASTPQGITGELFF. Full variable domain (remainder filled in from reference TRBV28 and TRBJ2-2): DVKVTQSSRYLVKRTGEKVFLECVQDMDHENMFWYRQDPGLGLRLIYFSYDVKMKEKGDIPEGYSVSREKKERFSLILESASTNQTSMYLCASTPQGITGELFFGEGSRLTVL.

Notes on this clone: The junction differs from germline at one of its ends, possibly a read error. V gene TRBV20-1 combines with J gene TRBJ2-7, with 7 bases matching TRBD1. The CDR3 has 10 residues. The germline gives CDR1 DFQATT, CDR2 SNEGSKA (reference sequence). CDR3 sequence (DNA): TGCAGTGCCCTTAGAGGGGGCAACTTTTTC. Translation gives CSALRGGNFF.

The rearrangement uses TRBV11-2 and TRBJ2-5; maybe TRBD1 (6 bases). The V gene's germline CDR1 is SGHAT and CDR2 FQNNGV. The CDR3 has 13 residues. The V gene lost 1 base and the J gene lost 12 bases, with 15 bases spanning the gap. CDR3 coding DNA: TGTGCCAGCAGCTTAGCTCTGGGGCCAGGGGAGTACTTC. Its protein is CASSLALGPGEYF. The full variable domain, its missing parts supplied by reference TRBV11-2 and TRBJ2-5, is EAGVAQSPRYKIIEKRQSVAFWCNPISGHATLYWYQQILGQGPKLLIQFQNNGVVDDSQLPKDRFSAERLKGVDSTLKIQPAKLEDSAVYLCASSLALGPGEYFGPGTRLLVL.

This rearrangement joins TRBV28 to TRBJ2-3, with TRBD2 matching over 11 bases. Germline CDR1 is MDHEN and CDR2 is SYDVKM. J lost 9 bases, V lost 6 bases, and 2 bases had no gene match. The CDR3 length is 12 residues. The CDR3 sequence is CASRSSGRTQYF. The CDR3 DNA is TGTGCCAGCAGATCTAGCGGGAGGACGCAGTATTTT.

V is TRBV10-3 and J is TRBJ1-2, with D uncertain. This CDR3 has 14 amino acids. CDR1 and CDR2 from the germline V gene are ENHRY and SYGVKD. V was trimmed by 2 bases and J by 0 bases, leaving 7 bases between them. CDR3 sequence (DNA): TGTGCCATCAGTGAGGCGGCAGCTAACTATGGCTACACCTTC. The encoded protein is CAISEAAANYGYTF.

This chain connects TRBV13 to TRBJ2-7; TRBD2 matches 8 bases. The ends lost 4 bases at V and 3 bases at J; junction bases unmatched: 14. This CDR3 contains 17 residues. Per germline, CDR1 PRHDT and CDR2 FYEKMQ (reference sequence). The CDR3 sequence is CASSSSIGTSGFYEQYF. The CDR3 DNA follows: TGTGCCAGCAGCTCCTCAATAGGGACTAGTGGGTTCTACGAGCAGTACTTC. The variable domain in full, with the rest retrieved from reference TRBV13 and TRBJ2-7, is AAGVIQSPRHLIKEKRETATLKCYPIPRHDTVYWYQQGPGQDPQFLISFYEKMQSDKGSIPDRFSAQQFSDYHSELNMSSLELGDSALYFCASSSSIGTSGFYEQYFGPGTRLTVT.

Comment on this clone: Germline is not matched at one junction end, which may reflect a read error. The chain joins TRBV7-7 to TRBJ2-1, with TRBD2 matching 8 bases. Per the germline V gene, CDR1 is SSHAT and CDR2 is FNYEAQ (reference sequence). This CDR3 spans 17 amino acids. For the CDR3, the DNA is TGTGCTAGCAGCCCCAGCGGGGGCCTAATAAACTACAATGAGCAGTTCTTC. Translation gives CASSPSGGLINYNEQFF.

The chain is built from TRBV5-8 and TRBJ2-1; 8 bases fit TRBD1. The CDR3 loop spans 14 amino acids. J was trimmed by 8 bases and V by 1 base; bases with no gene match: 5. CDR1 and CDR2 from the germline V gene are SGHTS and YDEGEE. The CDR3 region is CASSLRTGWDEQFF. CDR3 nucleotide sequence: TGTGCCAGCAGCTTGAGGACAGGGTGGGATGAGCAGTTCTTC.

The table lists this clone with a count of one. The chain links TRBV6-6 to TRBJ2-3, with 8 bases that match TRBD1. This CDR3 is built from 11 residues. Trimming removed 4 bases from V and 11 bases from J; junction bases left unmatched: 2. CDR1 is MNHNY and CDR2 is SVGAGI in the germline V gene (reference sequence). CDR3 protein: CASSSTGGQYF. The CDR3 bases are TGTGCCAGCAGTTCAACAGGGGGGCAGTATTTT.

V is TRBV5-1 and J is TRBJ1-1; 9 bases line up with TRBD1. Trimming removed 4 bases from V and 3 bases from J; junction bases left unmatched: 10. The CDR3 is made up of 16 amino acids. The germline gives CDR1 SGHRS, CDR2 YFSETQ. DNA for the CDR3: TGCGCCAGCAGCCCCGCCTTCGACAGGGGGGACACTGAAGCTTTCTTT. Translated: CASSPAFDRGDTEAFF.

The chain uses TRBV25-1 and TRBJ1-2, with D tentatively TRBD1 (6 bases). The V gene lost 3 bases and the J gene lost 3 bases, with 11 bases spanning the gap. CDR3 size: 14 residues. Germline V gene lookup returns CDR1 MGHDK and CDR2 SYGVNS. Here the CDR3 DNA reads TGTGCCAGCAGTGACTGGGACAAGTACTATGGCTACACCTTC. It yields the protein CASSDWDKYYGYTF.

The J gene is TRBJ2-7, the V gene TRBV19; weak D call: TRBD2 (6 bases). V lost 5 bases and J 3 bases, leaving 20 bases between the germline ends. Germline CDR1 is LNHDA and CDR2 is SQIVND (reference sequence). CDR3 size: 16 residues. The CDR3 DNA sequence: TGTGCCAGTAGTGCCACCTCTTTAGCGGTTGTCTACGAGCAGTACTTC. Translated, it gives CASSATSLAVVYEQYF.

This clone was seen just once. J is TRBJ1-2 and V is TRBV13; possible D gene TRBD1, 5 bases. V lost 3 bases to trimming and J lost 1 base, with 12 bases between them. Germline CDR1 PRHDT, CDR2 FYEKMQ (reference sequence). The CDR3 spans 15 residues. Here the CDR3 reads CASSLGVGVNYGYTF. DNA for the CDR3: TGTGCCAGCAGCTTGGGTGTAGGGGTTAACTATGGCTACACCTTC.

This clone was detected only a few times. The chain combines TRBV6-5 with TRBJ2-4; tentative D call: TRBD1 (6 bases). The V and J ends lost 6 bases and 0 bases respectively, with 12 bases between them. Per germline, CDR1 MNHEY and CDR2 SVGAGI. The CDR3 totals 15 residues. CDR3 loop: CASRSRTVAKNIQYF. The CDR3 DNA sequence: TGTGCCAGCAGGTCCAGGACAGTAGCCAAAAACATTCAGTACTTC.

V and J are TRBV4-3 and TRBJ2-7; D gene unclear. The germline gives CDR1 LGHNA, CDR2 YSLEER. V was pared by 0 bases and J by 3 bases, with 12 bases between. CDR3 length: 15 residues. CDR3 sequence (DNA): TGCGCCAGCAGCCAAGATTGGGTAGGCGGCTACGAGCAGTACTTC. Encoded protein: CASSQDWVGGYEQYF.

The chain recombines TRBV28 with TRBJ1-2, with D tentatively TRBD1 (6 bases). V was shortened by 4 bases and J by 4 bases, with 13 bases between the two germline ends. Germline assignment: CDR1 MDHEN and CDR2 SYDVKM. The CDR3 sequence is 14 residues long. The CDR3 nucleotides are TGTGCCAGCAGTTCGACAGGTGTAGTCTATGGCTACACCTTC. It translates to CASSSTGVVYGYTF.

V and J are TRBV25-1 and TRBJ2-3, with 7 bases fitting TRBD1. This CDR3 spans 15 amino acids. The ends lost 0 bases at V and 2 bases at J; junction bases unmatched: 2. Germline CDR1 is MGHDK and CDR2 is SYGVNS. CDR3 nucleotide sequence: TGTGCCAGCAGTGAATACAGGGGGATCACAGATACGCAGTATTTT. It encodes CASSEYRGITDTQYF.

Written as DNA, the CDR3 is TGTGCCAGCAGCCGCACTAGCGGGGGAACCGGGGAGCTGTTTTTT. Its translation: CASSRTSGGTGELFF. The chain joins TRBV6-5 to TRBJ2-2; TRBD2 matches at 11 bases. After removal of 6 bases from V and 5 bases from J, the junction contained 5 bases not matched to a gene. CDR3 length: 15 amino acids. CDR1 is MNHEY, CDR2 SVGAGI, per germline.

This clone was counted a single time. J is TRBJ2-1 and V is TRBV5-1; TRBD2 agrees at 7 bases. The length of the CDR3 is 13 residues. Germline V gene sequence: CDR1 SGHRS, CDR2 YFSETQ. Losses at the gene ends were 4 bases for V and 9 bases for J; bases not matched to a gene: 7. CDR3 bases: TGCGCCAGCAGCCAGATGGGGAGGGGTGAGCAGTTCTTC. Translated: CASSQMGRGEQFF.

The J gene is TRBJ2-7, the V gene TRBV13, with D perhaps TRBD2 (7 bases). The V and J ends lost 0 bases and 0 bases respectively, with 12 bases between them. Germline V CDR1 and CDR2: PRHDT, FYEKMQ (reference sequence). The CDR3 contains 16 residues. The CDR3 nucleotides read TGTGCCAGCAGCTTAGGTTGGGGGGGCCGCTCCTACGAGCAGTACTTC. Translation gives CASSLGWGGRSYEQYF.

The J gene is TRBJ1-1, the V gene TRBV11-2; no clear D. This CDR3 is built from 15 residues. Per the germline V gene, CDR1 is SGHAT and CDR2 is FQNNGV. V was clipped by 4 bases and J by 5 bases, with 17 bases between them. In DNA form, the CDR3 reads TGTGCCAGCAGCTCGGTGTGGAGGGAGGGAACTGAAGCTTTCTTT. Translated: CASSSVWREGTEAFF. Looking up the rest from reference TRBV11-2 and TRBJ1-1 gives the full variable domain: EAGVAQSPRYKIIEKRQSVAFWCNPISGHATLYWYQQILGQGPKLLIQFQNNGVVDDSQLPKDRFSAERLKGVDSTLKIQPAKLEDSAVYLCASSSVWREGTEAFFGQGTRLTVV.